The T cell receptor beta chain described here comes from a study of T cell responses to AZD1222 COVID-19 vaccine. The germline CDR1 and CDR2 sequences are SGHNT and YENEEA. CDR3 length: 13 amino acids. The V gene lost 5 bases and the J gene lost 2 bases, with 8 bases spanning the gap. Produced via immunoSEQ multiplex PCR; TCRdb's table is partial and in-frame only. The sample consists of 99,000 or so clones, roughly 90% of them appearing once. This receptor was obtained from an adult in good health. This material consisted of peripheral blood, taken on day 0 of AZD1222 vaccination. The chain employs TRBV11-3 and TRBJ2-3; the D gene is possibly TRBD2 (5 bases). In nucleotides, the CDR3 is TGTGCCAGCAGCGAGAGGGCCACAGATACGCAGTATTTT. As protein: CASSERATDTQYF.